Many counts were recorded for the clone carrying this T cell receptor (beta chain). These data originate in a study of T cells after yellow fever vaccination. This CDR3 has 14 residues. Trimming left V 0 bases short and J 5 bases short, with 7 bases between. CDR1 SGHVS and CDR2 FQNEAQ come from the germline V gene. TCRdb independently ran MiXCR on the 5' RACE reads; one entry per CDR3 protein. The data contain about 42,000 distinct CDR3 sequences, 5.5% to 8% of them singletons. Here the sequenced sample was PBMCs, either bulk or a sorted T-cell subset (CD4+, CD8+, memory, or dextramer-sorted; not recorded which), taken 45 days after the yellow fever booster vaccination. The clonotype comes from a man in his thirties or forties who received the YFV17D yellow fever vaccine. The J gene is TRBJ2-2, the V gene TRBV7-8, with D possibly TRBD1 on 5 matching bases. CDR3 sequence: CASSLASGTGELFF. The CDR3 DNA follows: TGTGCCAGCAGCTTAGCTTCAGGGACCGGGGAGCTGTTTTTT.